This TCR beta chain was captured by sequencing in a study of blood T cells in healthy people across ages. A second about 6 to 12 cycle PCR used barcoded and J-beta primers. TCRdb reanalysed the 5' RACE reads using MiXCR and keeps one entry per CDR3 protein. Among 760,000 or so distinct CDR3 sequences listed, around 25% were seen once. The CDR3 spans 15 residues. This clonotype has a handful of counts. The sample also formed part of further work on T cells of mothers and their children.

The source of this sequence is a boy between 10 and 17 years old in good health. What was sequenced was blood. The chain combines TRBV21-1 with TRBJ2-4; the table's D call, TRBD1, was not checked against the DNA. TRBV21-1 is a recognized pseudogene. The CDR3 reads CASINRSLAKNIQYF. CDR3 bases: TGTGCCAGCATTAACAGGTCCCTAGCCAAAAACATTCAGTACTTC.